This record concerns one T cell receptor beta chain sequence. Its specificity is not known. In this CDR3 the conserved last residue, phenylalanine or tryptophan, is missing, so a read error is likely. The sample belongs to a study of CD8+CD57+ T cells in acquired aplastic anemia. Study-level findings and limits: In CD8+ cells, Simpson's diversity showed no significant difference between patients and controls. Overlap between patients and controls comprised almost 30 CD8+ CDR3 sequences.

Germline values: CDR1 SNHLY, CDR2 FYNNEI. The CDR3 sequence is 15 residues long. TCR beta VDJ and CDR3 profiles were obtained from a genomic DNA template. TCRdb fed the reads into MiXCR, producing one record per CDR3 protein. The data hold fewer than 300,000 distinct CDR3 sequences, with around 82% observed a single time. It was patients with CD8+CD57+ cell expansion by flow cytometry who were chosen for sequencing. V and J are TRBV2 and TRBJ2-1, with 7 bases lining up with TRBD2. The sample taken for sequencing was sorted CD4+, CD8+, or CD8+CD57+ T cells (not recorded which) from PBMCs. This receptor was taken from a human donor with aplastic anemia. CDR3 loop: CASSDGTTDTHDQFL. The DNA of the CDR3 is TGTGCCAGCAGCGACGGGACTACAGATACGCATGATCAGTTCCTC.